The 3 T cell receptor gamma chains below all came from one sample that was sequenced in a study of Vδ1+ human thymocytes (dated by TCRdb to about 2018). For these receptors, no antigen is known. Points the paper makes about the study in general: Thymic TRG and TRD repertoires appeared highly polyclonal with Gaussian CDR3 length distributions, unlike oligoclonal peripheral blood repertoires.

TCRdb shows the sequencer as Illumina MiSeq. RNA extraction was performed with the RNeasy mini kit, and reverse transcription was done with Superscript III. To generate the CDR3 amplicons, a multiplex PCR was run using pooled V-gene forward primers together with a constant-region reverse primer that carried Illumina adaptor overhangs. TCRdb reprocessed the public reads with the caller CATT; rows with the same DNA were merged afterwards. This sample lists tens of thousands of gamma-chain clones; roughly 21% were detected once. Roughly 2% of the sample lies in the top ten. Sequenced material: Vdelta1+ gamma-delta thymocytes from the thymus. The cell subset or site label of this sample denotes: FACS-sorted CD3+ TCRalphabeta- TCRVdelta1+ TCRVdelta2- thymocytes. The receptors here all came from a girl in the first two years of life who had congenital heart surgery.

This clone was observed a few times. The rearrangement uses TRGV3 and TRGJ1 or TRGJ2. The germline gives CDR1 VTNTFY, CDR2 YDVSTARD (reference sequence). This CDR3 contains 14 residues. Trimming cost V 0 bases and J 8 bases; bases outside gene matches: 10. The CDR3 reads CATWDRRFGDKKLF. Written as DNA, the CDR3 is TGTGCCACCTGGGACAGGCGATTCGGCGATAAGAAACTCTTT.

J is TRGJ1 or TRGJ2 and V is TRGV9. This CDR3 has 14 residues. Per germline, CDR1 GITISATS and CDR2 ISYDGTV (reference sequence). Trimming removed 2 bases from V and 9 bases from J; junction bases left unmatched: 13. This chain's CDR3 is CALWEGPRTVKKLF. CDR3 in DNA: TGTGCCTTGTGGGAGGGGCCGAGAACAGTTAAGAAACTCTTT.

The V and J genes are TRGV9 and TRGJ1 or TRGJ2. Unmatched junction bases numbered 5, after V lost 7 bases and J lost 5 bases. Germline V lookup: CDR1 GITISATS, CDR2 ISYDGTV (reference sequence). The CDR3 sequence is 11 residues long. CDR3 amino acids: CALCRDYKKLF. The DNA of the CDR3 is TGTGCCTTGTGCCGGGATTATAAGAAACTCTTT.